What follows are 6 T cell receptor beta chains derived from one specimen sequenced in a study of T cell changes during pregnancy in multiple sclerosis. TCRdb keeps only in-frame clones here, not all; method: immunoSEQ multiplex PCR. The sample comprises around 50,000 clones, around 90% of which are singletons, and 0.61% rests with the top ten. Specimen: CD4+ T cells from peripheral blood mononuclear cells, collected after pregnancy. Source of these receptors: a female donor in good health, enrolled as a control in a pregnancy study.

The rearrangement links TRBV19 to TRBJ1-2; weak D call: TRBD1 (6 bases). V dropped 3 bases and J dropped 4 bases, with 9 bases sitting between them. Germline V CDR1 and CDR2: LNHDA, SQIVND (reference sequence). CDR3 length equals 13 residues. In DNA form, the CDR3 reads TGTGCCAGTAGTATGCCACAGGGCTATGGCTACACCTTC. Amino acid sequence: CASSMPQGYGYTF.

This chain connects TRBV19 to TRBJ1-4; D possibly corresponds to TRBD1 (6 bases). V was clipped by 7 bases and J by 8 bases, with 20 bases between them. CDR1 and CDR2 (germline): LNHDA, SQIVND (reference sequence). The CDR3 is 15 residues long. CDR3: CASIGWGGAGEKLFF. CDR3 in DNA: TGTGCCAGTATCGGATGGGGGGGGGCAGGAGAAAAACTGTTTTTT.

Details on this clone: At one boundary the junction diverges from the germline segment, which might be a read error. The chain couples TRBV4-1 to TRBJ2-3, with 10 bases fitting TRBD2. Per the germline V gene, CDR1 is MGHRA and CDR2 is YSYEKL. The CDR3 length is 16 residues. The CDR3 nucleotides read TGCGCCACCAGCCGTCTAACTAGCGGGACCCCAGATACGCAGTATTTT. Its protein product is CATSRLTSGTPDTQYF.

Only one count was recorded for this clone. V is TRBV2 and J is TRBJ1-4, with D perhaps matching TRBD1 (5 bases). Germline values: CDR1 SNHLY, CDR2 FYNNEI. V was pared by 11 bases and J by 4 bases, with 14 bases between. The CDR3 has 13 residues. In DNA form, the CDR3 reads TGTGCCTTGGGGGGGAACCTTAATGAAAAACTGTTTTTT. Amino acid sequence: CALGGNLNEKLFF.

This sequence joins TRBV29-1 and TRBJ2-5, with a weak D call TRBD1 (6 bases). Germline values: CDR1 SQVTM, CDR2 ANQGSEA. The V end was cut by 3 bases, the J end by 5 bases, with 16 bases between. The length of the CDR3 is 14 residues. CDR3 sequence reads: CSVEGAQGLETQYF. The CDR3 bases are TGCAGCGTTGAGGGGGCTCAGGGGTTGGAGACCCAGTACTTC.

The chain is built from TRBV4-2 and TRBJ1-1; TRBD1 matches 7 bases. Germline V gene lookup returns CDR1 LGHNA and CDR2 YNFKEQ. Losses at the gene ends were 1 base for V and 5 bases for J; bases not matched to a gene: 7. The CDR3 covers 15 residues. The CDR3 region is CASSQVRQGETEAFF. The CDR3 DNA reads as TGTGCCAGCAGCCAAGTACGGCAGGGGGAGACTGAAGCTTTCTTT.